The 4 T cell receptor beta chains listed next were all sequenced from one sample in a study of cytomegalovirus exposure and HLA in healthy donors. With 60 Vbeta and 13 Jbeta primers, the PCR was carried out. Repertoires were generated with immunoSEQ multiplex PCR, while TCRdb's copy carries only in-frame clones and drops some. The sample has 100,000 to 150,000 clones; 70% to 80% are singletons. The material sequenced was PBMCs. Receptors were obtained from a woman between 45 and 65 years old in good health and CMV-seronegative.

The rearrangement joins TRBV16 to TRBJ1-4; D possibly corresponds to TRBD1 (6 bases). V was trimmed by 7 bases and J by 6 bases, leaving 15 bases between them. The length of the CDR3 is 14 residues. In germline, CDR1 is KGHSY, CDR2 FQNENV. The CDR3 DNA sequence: TGTGCCAGCAAGTTTAGGGGGAGTCATGAAAAACTGTTTTTT. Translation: CASKFRGSHEKLFF.

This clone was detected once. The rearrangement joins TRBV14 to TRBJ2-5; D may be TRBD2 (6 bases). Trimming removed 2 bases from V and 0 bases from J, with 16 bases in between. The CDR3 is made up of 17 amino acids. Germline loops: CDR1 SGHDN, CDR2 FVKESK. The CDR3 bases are TGTGCCAGCAGCCAAATTGTTTCGGGAGAGTACCAAGAGACCCAGTACTTC. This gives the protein CASSQIVSGEYQETQYF.

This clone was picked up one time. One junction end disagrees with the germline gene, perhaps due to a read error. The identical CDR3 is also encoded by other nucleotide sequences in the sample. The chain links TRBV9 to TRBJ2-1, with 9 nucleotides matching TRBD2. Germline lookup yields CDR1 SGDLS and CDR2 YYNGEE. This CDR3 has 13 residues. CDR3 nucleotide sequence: TGTGCCAGTAGCGGGAGCTCCTACAATGAGCAGTTCTTC. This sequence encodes CASSGSSYNEQFF.

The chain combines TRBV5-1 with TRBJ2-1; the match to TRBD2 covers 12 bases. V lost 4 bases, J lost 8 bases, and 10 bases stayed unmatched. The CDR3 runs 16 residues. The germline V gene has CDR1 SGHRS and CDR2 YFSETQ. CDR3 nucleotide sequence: TGCGCCAGCAGCCTACCGACTAGCGGGAGCCCGGATGAGCAGTTCTTC. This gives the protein CASSLPTSGSPDEQFF.